This is a list of T cell receptor beta chains from one sample in a study of cytomegalovirus exposure and HLA in healthy donors. Some clones are missing from TCRdb's copy, which holds only in-frame ones; the method was immunoSEQ multiplex PCR. The profile covers hundreds of thousands of clones, with 75% to 80% appearing a single time and roughly 1.9% taken by the ten largest. The sample taken for sequencing was PBMCs. The receptors originated from a male donor in good health and CMV-seronegative. Both conserved end residues are part of each CDR3. Fields, in order: D gene, V gene, J gene, clone size, CDR3 DNA, CDR3 protein. The D gene is left open where the match is weak. Size values are once, few and many counts, or a class for expanded clones, and some rows have none.

NA	TRBV28	TRBJ1-1	NA	TGTGCCAGCAGCCTTCTAGAGGGTGCGAGGGCTGAAGCTTTCTTT	CASSLLEGARAEAFF
NA	TRBV6-4	TRBJ2-1	NA	TGTGCCAGCAGTGACGGTCGAGGTGGACAGCTCAATGAGCAGTTCTTC	CASSDGRGGQLNEQFF
NA	TRBV2	TRBJ1-1	NA	TGTGCCAGCAGTGAACAGGGAGGAACTGAAGCTTTCTTT	CASSEQGGTEAFF
TRBD2	TRBV28	TRBJ2-7	few	TGTGCCAGCCGCCTAGCGGGATCCTACGAGCAGTACTTC	CASRLAGSYEQYF
NA	TRBV5-3	TRBJ2-7	NA	TGTGCCAGAAGCGCGCTGGATGAACGCGGGCTAAACTACGAGCAGTACTTC	CARSALDERGLNYEQYF
NA	TRBV9	TRBJ1-1	once	TGTGCCAGCAGCGTCTGGGGAGGGGTTGGGACTGAAGCTTTCTTT	CASSVWGGVGTEAFF
NA	TRBV15	TRBJ1-1	few	TGTGCCACCAGCAGAGACCCTCCAGGGGTGAACACTGAAGCTTTCTTT	CATSRDPPGVNTEAFF
TRBD1	TRBV4-3	TRBJ2-3	NA	TGCGCCAGCAGCCAGCTGGCAGGGGGCGCGGGTTTTACAGATACGCAGTATTTT	CASSQLAGGAGFTDTQYF
TRBD1	TRBV5-6	TRBJ1-4	few	TGTGCCAGCAGCTTGGCGCATGACAGGGACGAAAAACTGTTTTTT	CASSLAHDRDEKLFF
NA	TRBV19	TRBJ1-5	NA	TGTGCCAGTAGTATAGATGATTTAACGGGCAATCAGCCCCAGCATTTT	CASSIDDLTGNQPQHF
TRBD1	TRBV7-6	TRBJ1-6	NA	TGTGCCAGCAGCTTAACCCCGGGACAGGGCGGTTCACCCCTCCACTTT	CASSLTPGQGGSPLHF
TRBD2	TRBV29-1	TRBJ2-1	NA	TGCAGCGCCCCCACTAGCGGGAGGCTCGGGAATGAGCAGTTCTTC	CSAPTSGRLGNEQFF
NA	TRBV2	TRBJ2-5	NA	TGTGCAGGTGCTAAGGGCGGGCGAGAGACCCAGTACTTC	CAGAKGGRETQYF
TRBD2	TRBV4-3	TRBJ2-1	once	TGCGCCAGCAGCCAGGCAAATCTAGCGGGGGGGCCCCCTGAGCAGTTCTTC	CASSQANLAGGPPEQFF
TRBD1	TRBV5-1	TRBJ1-3	NA	TGCGCCAGCAGCCCACAGGGGGCATTGAACACCATATATTTT	CASSPQGALNTIYF
TRBD1	TRBV7-6	TRBJ1-3	NA	TGTGCCAGCAGCCCGGGACAGGGGGTTGGAAACACCATATATTTT	CASSPGQGVGNTIYF
NA	TRBV5-6	TRBJ1-1	NA	TGTGCCAGCAGCCTACTTCAGAACACTGAAGCTTTCTTT	CASSLLQNTEAFF
NA	TRBV6-1	TRBJ1-5	NA	TGTGCCAGCAGTGAAGCGGGGGCGAGGTATAGCAATCAGCCCCAGCATTTT	CASSEAGARYSNQPQHF
NA	TRBV6-5	TRBJ1-1	NA	TGTGCCAGCAGTTTATACAGGGCCTCTCCTGAAGCTTTCTTT	CASSLYRASPEAFF
TRBD1	TRBV29-1	TRBJ1-2	NA	TGCAGCGACTGGACAGGGAGTAACTATGGCTACACCTTC	CSDWTGSNYGYTF
NA	TRBV10-3	TRBJ2-3	NA	TGTGCCATCAGCTTCATAGCGCACACAGATACGCAGTATTTT	CAISFIAHTDTQYF
NA	TRBV27	TRBJ2-1	NA	TGTGCCAGCAGTCCCCCTCGCATGGGGCTTCGCTCCTACAATGAGCAGTTCTTC	CASSPPRMGLRSYNEQFF
TRBD2	TRBV9	TRBJ2-1	NA	TGTGCCAGCAGCCCATCTAGCGGGAGTTACAATGAGCAGTTCTTC	CASSPSSGSYNEQFF
NA	TRBV10-3	TRBJ1-1	few	TGTGCCATCAGTGACCCAGGACAGATCTCCACTGAAGCTTTCTTT	CAISDPGQISTEAFF
TRBD2	TRBV4-2	TRBJ2-3	NA	TGTGCCAGCAGCCAAGATCGTAGCGGGGGGGCCGGAGATACGCAGTATTTT	CASSQDRSGGAGDTQYF
NA	TRBV10-3	TRBJ1-2	NA	TGTGCCATCAGTGGAATCGGCGGGGGAAAGGGCTACACCTTC	CAISGIGGGKGYTF
NA	TRBV10-3	TRBJ2-7	NA	TGTGCCATCAGTGAGGGGAGCTCCTACGAGCAGTACTTC	CAISEGSSYEQYF
NA	TRBV10-3	TRBJ1-2	NA	TGTGCCATCAGTGAGCTCTCGGCTAACTATGGCTACACCTTC	CAISELSANYGYTF
NA	TRBV7-2	TRBJ1-5	NA	TGTGCCAGCAGCTCAGATTGGCGGGGTGATCAGCCCCAGCATTTT	CASSSDWRGDQPQHF
TRBD2	TRBV5-1	TRBJ2-3	NA	TGCGCCAGCAGCCCGGGGACTAGCGGGGGTCTCACAGATACGCAGTATTTT	CASSPGTSGGLTDTQYF
NA	TRBV28	TRBJ2-1	NA	TGTGCCAGCAGTTTGGGCGGGGGCCAATTCAATGAGCAGTTCTTC	CASSLGGGQFNEQFF
NA	TRBV7-2	TRBJ2-2	once	TGTGCCAGCAGCTTCCCCAAGGGGCGAAAGGACGGGGAGCTGTTTTTT	CASSFPKGRKDGELFF
TRBD1	TRBV30	TRBJ1-1	NA	TGTGCCTGGAGAGACAGGGGGCACGGAGCTTTCTTT	CAWRDRGHGAFF
NA	TRBV7-8	TRBJ1-5	NA	TGTGCCAGCAGCAAAATCAGGGTTGGGGTCTTTCAGCCCCAGCATTTT	CASSKIRVGVFQPQHF